The 21 T cell receptor beta chains in this list originate from one sample, sequenced in a study of patients and donors after allogeneic stem cell transplantation. One entry per CDR3 protein, called by TCRdb with MiXCR from the RT-PCR reads. There are around 160,000 distinct CDR3 sequences in the sample; 30% occur only once, and under 3.5% lies in the top ten. Material for sequencing was blood, either unsorted or a sorted T cell fraction (not recorded which). These receptors originate from a human donor who was either an allogeneic HSCT recipient or a stem cell or donor lymphocyte infusion donor (not recorded which). It is not recorded whose cells these are; they may come from a transplant donor.

J is TRBJ2-1 and V is TRBV20-1, with TRBD2 matching 8 bases. This CDR3 comprises 13 residues. Unmatched junction bases numbered 5, after V lost 5 bases and J lost 5 bases. Germline-derived CDR1 and CDR2 are DFQATT and SNEGSKA (reference sequence). The CDR3 sequence: CSALAGSNNEQFF. The CDR3 bases are TGCAGTGCTCTAGCGGGTTCTAACAATGAGCAGTTCTTC.

This chain joins TRBV10-3 and TRBJ1-1; possibly TRBD1 for D (6 bases). The CDR3 length is 16 residues. The germline CDR1 and CDR2 sequences are ENHRY and SYGVKD. The V end lost 0 bases, the J end lost 2 bases, and 13 bases lay between the germline ends. CDR3 DNA sequence: TGTGCCATCAGTGAGTCGAGTACAGGGTTTAACACTGAAGCTTTCTTT. Residues: CAISESSTGFNTEAFF.

This clonotype was counted a few times. V usage is TRBV20-1 and J usage is TRBJ2-3; D is tentatively TRBD1 or TRBD2 (5 bases each). Trimming left V 5 bases short and J 6 bases short, with 18 bases between. In germline, CDR1 is DFQATT, CDR2 SNEGSKA (reference sequence). CDR3 length: 14 amino acids. DNA for the CDR3: TGCAGTGCTTTAACAGCTCCTGAGGGGGATACGCAGTATTTT. Amino acid sequence: CSALTAPEGDTQYF.

This clonotype was detected only a few times. The chain couples TRBV6-5 to TRBJ2-6; D is unresolved. Trimming stripped 3 bases from V and 0 bases from J, with 6 bases between. The length of the CDR3 is 15 residues. Per germline, CDR1 MNHEY and CDR2 SVGAGI. CDR3 bases: TGTGCCAGCAGTTATGGTAGCTCTGGGGCCAACGTCCTGACTTTC. This gives the protein CASSYGSSGANVLTF.

The gene calls are TRBV5-1 and TRBJ2-3, with D possibly being TRBD1 (6 bases). Trimming pared 7 bases from V and 3 bases from J, leaving 9 bases between. This CDR3 region has 12 residues. Looked up from germline, CDR1 is SGHRS and CDR2 is YFSETQ. The CDR3 DNA is TGCGCCAGCCGAGGGGGTACAGATACGCAGTATTTT. As protein: CASRGGTDTQYF. Full variable domain (missing parts from reference TRBV5-1 and TRBJ2-3): KAGVTQTPRYLIKTRGQQVTLSCSPISGHRSVSWYQQTPGQGLQFLFEYFSETQRNKGNFPGRFSGRQFSNSRSEMNVSTLELGDSALYLCASRGGTDTQYFGPGTRLTVL.

The rearrangement uses TRBV20-1 and TRBJ1-4, with no clear D. CDR1 and CDR2 from the germline V gene are DFQATT and SNEGSKA (reference sequence). Trimming pared 3 bases from V and 8 bases from J, leaving 10 bases between. This CDR3 comprises 12 residues. CDR3 in DNA: TGCAGTGCTAGGGCCGCCTCCGAAAAACTGTTTTTT. It is translated as CSARAASEKLFF.

The chain has TRBV20-1 and TRBJ2-7, with D perhaps TRBD1 (6 bases). With 6 bases removed from V and 4 bases from J, the gap between germline ends came to 10 bases. The CDR3 covers 11 residues. CDR1 is DFQATT and CDR2 is SNEGSKA in the germline V gene (reference sequence). Written as DNA, the CDR3 is TGCAGTGCACCACAGGGTTACGAGCAGTACTTC. Its protein is CSAPQGYEQYF.

The rearrangement uses TRBV6-5 and TRBJ2-3; D gene uncertain. The CDR3 is 15 residues long. Germline V gene data show CDR1 as MNHEY and CDR2 as SVGAGI. V lost 5 bases and J 2 bases, leaving 14 bases between the germline ends. This chain's CDR3 is CASSQAVPYTDTQYF. CDR3 nucleotides: TGTGCCAGCAGTCAGGCCGTTCCCTACACAGATACGCAGTATTTT.

This clonotype appeared many times. The chain has TRBV6-5 and TRBJ1-1; D is unresolved. This CDR3 contains 15 residues. The germline gives CDR1 MNHEY, CDR2 SVGAGI. Trimming removed 2 bases at V and 1 base at J, with 11 bases between. Here the CDR3 reads CASSYMWPANTEAFF. In nucleotides, the CDR3 is TGTGCCAGCAGTTACATGTGGCCCGCGAACACTGAAGCTTTCTTT.

The CDR3, as DNA: TGCGCCAGCAGCTCGGAATGGTCCGCTGCAAGGACTGAAGCTTTCTTT. Residues: CASSSEWSAARTEAFF. The chain carries TRBV5-1 and TRBJ1-1; D ambiguous. V was shortened by 3 bases and J by 5 bases, with 20 bases between the two germline ends. The CDR3 length is 16 residues. Germline assignment: CDR1 SGHRS and CDR2 YFSETQ.

This sequence joins TRBV4-3 and TRBJ2-7, with TRBD2 matching 9 bases. V was clipped by 4 bases and J by 9 bases; unmatched bases: 10. CDR3 length equals 14 residues. Germline V gives CDR1 LGHNA, CDR2 YSLEER. CDR3 sequence reads: CASSLSGSRVGQYF. DNA for the CDR3: TGCGCCAGCAGCCTTAGCGGGAGTCGAGTAGGGCAGTACTTC.

This chain connects TRBV4-2 to TRBJ2-5; D might be TRBD2 (5 bases). This CDR3 has 13 residues. Germline V CDR1 and CDR2: LGHNA, YNFKEQ. V was trimmed by 4 bases and J by 10 bases, leaving 16 bases between them. The CDR3 loop is CASSRQLTSLQYF. The CDR3 DNA reads TGTGCCAGCAGCCGCCAACTCACTAGTCTCCAGTACTTC.

This chain connects TRBV12-3 or TRBV12-4 to TRBJ2-1; D is ambiguous. V was clipped by 6 bases and J by 0 bases, with 9 bases between them. The CDR3 is 14 amino acids. The CDR3 DNA is TGTGCCAGCAGGAGGATCAGCTCCTACAATGAGCAGTTCTTC. As protein: CASRRISSYNEQFF.

This clonotype was recorded a few times. V is TRBV5-1 and J is TRBJ2-5, with 7 bases matching TRBD2. The ends lost 1 base at V and 4 bases at J; junction bases unmatched: 7. Germline V CDR1 and CDR2: SGHRS, YFSETQ. The CDR3 loop spans 15 amino acids. The CDR3 DNA sequence: TGCGCCAGCAGCTTGTCCCCGGGGGGTGGAGAGACCCAGTACTTC. Protein product: CASSLSPGGGETQYF.

The chain combines TRBV12-3 or TRBV12-4 with TRBJ2-5, with D unclear. This CDR3 comprises 14 residues. Trimming took 5 bases from V and 1 from J, leaving 11 bases between them. The CDR3 protein is CASSQTWGQETQYF. The CDR3 DNA follows: TGTGCCAGCAGTCAGACCTGGGGCCAAGAGACCCAGTACTTC.

There are a few counts of this clonotype. The chain carries TRBV6-5 and TRBJ2-7; D tentatively fits TRBD1 or TRBD2 (5 bases each). The CDR3 consists of 13 residues. Germline CDR1 reads MNHEY; CDR2 reads SVGAGI. V was trimmed by 8 bases and J by 3 bases, leaving 14 bases between them. The CDR3 sequence: CASGADGVYEQYF. Here the CDR3 DNA reads TGTGCCAGCGGGGCCGACGGGGTCTACGAGCAGTACTTC.

This clonotype was seen only a few times. The genes are TRBV5-1 and TRBJ1-4; perhaps TRBD1 as D (6 bases). CDR1 and CDR2 (germline): SGHRS, YFSETQ. The V end was cut by 4 bases, the J end by 3 bases, with 16 bases between. The length of the CDR3 is 16 residues. The CDR3 region has the DNA TGCGCCAGCAGCATTGGGGGCGCGTTTGCTAATGAAAAACTGTTTTTT. Amino acids: CASSIGGAFANEKLFF. Drawing the rest from reference TRBV5-1 and TRBJ1-4, the complete variable domain is KAGVTQTPRYLIKTRGQQVTLSCSPISGHRSVSWYQQTPGQGLQFLFEYFSETQRNKGNFPGRFSGRQFSNSRSEMNVSTLELGDSALYLCASSIGGAFANEKLFFGSGTQLSVL.

J is TRBJ2-7 and V is TRBV4-3, with 8 bases aligning to TRBD1. Germline CDR1 is LGHNA and CDR2 is YSLEER. The CDR3 consists of 17 residues. V was pared by 1 base and J by 4 bases, with 12 bases of the junction left unmatched. Written as DNA, the CDR3 is TGCGCCAGCAGCCAAGCTTTTGAGACAGGGGATAGATACGAGCAGTACTTC. This encodes CASSQAFETGDRYEQYF.

In this sample, this clonotype turned up a few times. The V gene is TRBV7-9, the J gene TRBJ2-3; D not certain. Germline CDR1 is SEHNR and CDR2 is FQNEAQ (reference sequence). V lost 4 bases, J lost 6 bases, and 8 bases lay in between. There are 12 residues in the CDR3. The CDR3 DNA follows: TGTGCCAGCAGCTCCCGTTCGGATACGCAGTATTTT. Its protein product is CASSSRSDTQYF.

This clonotype has only a few counts. This chain uses TRBV27 with TRBJ1-2; 8 nucleotides match TRBD1. Germline V lookup: CDR1 MNHEY, CDR2 SMNVEV (reference sequence). V was pared by 2 bases and J by 4 bases, with 3 bases of the junction left unmatched. The CDR3 loop spans 14 amino acids. The CDR3 DNA reads TGTGCCAGCAGTTTACGAGGACAGGGCTATGGCTACACCTTC. Protein product: CASSLRGQGYGYTF.

The chain carries TRBV20-1 and TRBJ2-7, with TRBD2 matching 10 bases. CDR1 is DFQATT, CDR2 SNEGSKA, per germline (reference sequence). Germline trimming cut 2 bases from V and 7 bases from J; bases unmatched to any gene: 11. The length of the CDR3 is 15 residues. The CDR3 spells CSARITLGLAAEQYF. In DNA form, the CDR3 reads TGCAGTGCTAGAATAACGCTCGGACTAGCGGCGGAGCAGTACTTC.